This entry lists 2 T cell receptor beta chains sequenced from one sample in a study of cytomegalovirus exposure and HLA in healthy donors. 13 Jbeta primers and 60 Vbeta primers were used for the PCR. The method was immunoSEQ multiplex PCR; TCRdb's version includes in-frame clones alone and lacks a portion of them. The table for this sample gives 20,000 to 25,000 clones. The sequencing sample was made of PBMCs. These TCRs come from a male donor in good health and CMV-seropositive.

The chain uses TRBV10-3 and TRBJ1-5, with 10 bases aligning to TRBD1. Per germline, CDR1 ENHRY and CDR2 SYGVKD. The V gene end was trimmed by 10 bases and the J gene end by 6 bases; junction bases not matched to a gene: 12. The CDR3 is 15 amino acids. This CDR3 is CATAGDRGLIQPQHF. CDR3 DNA sequence: TGTGCCACCGCCGGGGACAGGGGATTAATTCAGCCCCAGCATTTT.

The CDR3 sequence is CASSPGLATDTQYF. CDR3 nucleotide sequence: TGTGCCAGCAGCCCGGGACTAGCGACAGATACGCAGTATTTT. The chain has TRBV7-2 and TRBJ2-3; 10 nucleotides agree with TRBD2. The CDR3 runs 14 residues. The junction had 2 bases not matched to a gene; V was cut back by 5 bases and J by 3 bases. The germline CDR1 and CDR2 sequences are SGHTA and FQGNSA.